What follows describes a single TCR beta chain. The data were taken from a study of blood T cell repertoires in COVID-19. Study as a whole: Acute and convalescent COVID-19 specimens originated in the United States, Italy and Spain.

Recruitment covered some 25 US areas and drew participants whose ages spanned roughly 18 to 89 years. Using immunoSEQ multiplex PCR, the repertoire was profiled, and TCRdb retains in-frame clones only, with some absent. Among approximately 300,000 clones, over 90% were seen once, and the ten largest hold roughly 3.9%. CDR3 size: 17 residues. CDR1 SGHDN and CDR2 FVKESK come from the germline V gene. V was clipped by 4 bases and J by 3 bases; unmatched bases: 13. Material for sequencing was PBMCs or T cells enriched from blood (not recorded which). The TCR originated in a woman in her 30s who had been exposed to COVID-19. The genes are TRBV14 and TRBJ2-7; TRBD1 matches at 9 bases. The CDR3 loop is CASSRARPQGAFYEQYF. The CDR3 DNA sequence: TGTGCCAGCAGCCGCGCCAGACCACAGGGGGCATTCTACGAGCAGTACTTC.